The rows below give T cell receptor beta chains drawn from one sample of a study of radiotherapy plus CTLA-4 blockade in lung cancer. Produced via immunoSEQ multiplex PCR; TCRdb's table is partial and in-frame only. This table has tens of thousands of clones, over 75% appearing once. Sequencing was performed on peripheral blood, taken from a patient treated with radiotherapy plus ipilimumab. These receptors all come from a human donor with non-small cell lung cancer who had stable disease on radiotherapy plus ipilimumab. CDR3s include the opening cysteine and the closing phenylalanine or tryptophan. D genes are given only for firm matches. Size is stated for part of the rows, as once, few or many counts, or as a class when the clone is expanded.

j_call: TRBJ2-1
d_call: NA
v_call: TRBV7-9
clone_size: NA
cdr3_aa: CASSLQGGGEQFF
cdr3_nt: TGTGCCAGCAGCCTCCAAGGGGGAGGTGAGCAGTTCTTC

j_call: TRBJ1-2
d_call: NA
v_call: TRBV19
clone_size: few
cdr3_aa: CASSTPFEGKYYGYTF
cdr3_nt: TGTGCCAGTAGTACACCTTTTGAGGGGAAGTATTATGGCTACACCTTC

j_call: TRBJ1-1
d_call: NA
v_call: TRBV19
clone_size: NA
cdr3_aa: CASSRWANTEAFF
cdr3_nt: TGTGCCAGTAGTCGCTGGGCAAACACTGAAGCTTTCTTT

j_call: TRBJ2-2
d_call: NA
v_call: TRBV14
clone_size: NA
cdr3_aa: CASSSGPYTGELFF
cdr3_nt: TGTGCCAGCAGCTCTGGGCCTTACACCGGGGAGCTGTTTTTT

j_call: TRBJ2-1
d_call: NA
v_call: TRBV9
clone_size: NA
cdr3_aa: CASGGTASSYNEQFF
cdr3_nt: TGTGCCAGCGGCGGGACAGCAAGCTCCTACAATGAGCAGTTCTTC

j_call: TRBJ2-1
d_call: NA
v_call: TRBV2
clone_size: NA
cdr3_aa: CARRTAYNEQFF
cdr3_nt: TGTGCCAGAAGGACAGCATACAATGAGCAGTTCTTC

j_call: TRBJ2-7
d_call: NA
v_call: TRBV6-5
clone_size: NA
cdr3_aa: CASSSRTVRREEQYF
cdr3_nt: TGTGCCAGCAGCTCTCGGACAGTCCGGAGGGAAGAGCAGTACTTC

j_call: TRBJ2-2
d_call: NA
v_call: TRBV13
clone_size: NA
cdr3_aa: CASSPPSGGTNTGELFF
cdr3_nt: TGTGCCAGCAGCCCCCCCTCTGGGGGAACGAACACCGGGGAGCTGTTTTTT

j_call: TRBJ1-5
d_call: NA
v_call: TRBV10-3
clone_size: NA
cdr3_aa: CAIRDQAWDQPQHF
cdr3_nt: TGTGCCATCAGAGATCAGGCATGGGATCAGCCCCAGCATTTT

j_call: TRBJ1-6
d_call: NA
v_call: TRBV4-1
clone_size: NA
cdr3_aa: CASSQGPRPLHF
cdr3_nt: TGCGCCAGCAGCCAAGGACCTAGGCCCCTCCACTTT

j_call: TRBJ1-5
d_call: NA
v_call: TRBV27
clone_size: few
cdr3_aa: CASSVRGAGHQPQHF
cdr3_nt: TGTGCCAGCTCAGTCAGGGGAGCAGGCCATCAGCCCCAGCATTTT

j_call: TRBJ2-1
d_call: NA
v_call: TRBV19
clone_size: NA
cdr3_aa: CASSPFGNEQFF
cdr3_nt: TGTGCCAGTAGCCCGTTTGGTAATGAGCAGTTCTTC

j_call: TRBJ2-3
d_call: TRBD2
v_call: TRBV4-2
clone_size: few
cdr3_aa: CASSGGGAAADTQYF
cdr3_nt: TGTGCCAGCAGTGGCGGGGGGGCCGCGGCAGATACGCAGTATTTT

j_call: TRBJ1-5
d_call: NA
v_call: TRBV10-2
clone_size: NA
cdr3_aa: CASSEAQAGSMPQHF
cdr3_nt: TGCGCCAGCAGTGAGGCCCAGGCCGGAAGCATGCCCCAGCATTTT

j_call: TRBJ2-1
d_call: TRBD2
v_call: TRBV27
clone_size: once
cdr3_aa: CASSWTTIAGEYNEQFF
cdr3_nt: TGTGCCAGCAGTTGGACTACTATAGCGGGGGAATACAATGAGCAGTTCTTC

j_call: TRBJ2-2
d_call: TRBD2
v_call: TRBV5-1
clone_size: NA
cdr3_aa: CASSVGGGNTGELFF
cdr3_nt: TGCGCCAGCAGCGTCGGCGGGGGAAACACCGGGGAGCTGTTTTTT

j_call: TRBJ2-5
d_call: NA
v_call: TRBV11-2
clone_size: NA
cdr3_aa: CASSLDVAIQETQYF
cdr3_nt: TGTGCCAGCAGCTTAGATGTGGCCATACAAGAGACCCAGTACTTC

j_call: TRBJ1-1
d_call: NA
v_call: TRBV2
clone_size: NA
cdr3_aa: CASSDLGVGNTEAFF
cdr3_nt: TGTGCCAGCAGTGATTTGGGGGTGGGGAACACTGAAGCTTTCTTT

j_call: TRBJ2-1
d_call: TRBD1
v_call: TRBV7-2
clone_size: NA
cdr3_aa: CASSSQGAVYNEQFF
cdr3_nt: TGTGCCAGCAGCTCGCAGGGGGCGGTCTACAATGAGCAGTTCTTC

j_call: TRBJ2-7
d_call: NA
v_call: TRBV9
clone_size: NA
cdr3_aa: CASSPRDSYEQYF
cdr3_nt: TGTGCCAGCAGCCCACGGGACTCCTACGAGCAGTACTTC

j_call: TRBJ2-2
d_call: NA
v_call: TRBV5-6
clone_size: once
cdr3_aa: CASSLGRNTGELFF
cdr3_nt: TGTGCCAGCAGCTTAGGCAGAAACACCGGGGAGCTGTTTTTT

j_call: TRBJ1-1
d_call: NA
v_call: TRBV27
clone_size: NA
cdr3_aa: CASRPYLGGGNTEAFF
cdr3_nt: TGTGCCAGCAGACCCTATCTCGGGGGGGGGAACACTGAAGCTTTCTTT

j_call: TRBJ1-1
d_call: NA
v_call: TRBV6-6
clone_size: NA
cdr3_aa: CASSRNTEAFF
cdr3_nt: TGTGCCAGCAGTAGGAACACTGAAGCTTTCTTT

j_call: TRBJ1-6
d_call: TRBD1
v_call: TRBV5-1
clone_size: NA
cdr3_aa: CASSTTDRSSYNSPLHF
cdr3_nt: TGCGCCAGCAGCACTACGGACAGGAGCTCCTATAATTCACCCCTCCACTTT

j_call: TRBJ1-6
d_call: TRBD1
v_call: TRBV4-1
clone_size: once
cdr3_aa: CASSQVSGTGGSPLHF
cdr3_nt: TGCGCCAGCAGCCAAGTCTCCGGGACAGGGGGTTCACCCCTCCACTTT

j_call: TRBJ2-7
d_call: NA
v_call: TRBV4-3
clone_size: NA
cdr3_aa: CASSQDYGPGAFYEQYF
cdr3_nt: TGCGCCAGCAGCCAAGACTATGGTCCAGGGGCGTTTTACGAGCAGTACTTC

j_call: TRBJ2-7
d_call: NA
v_call: TRBV4-3
clone_size: NA
cdr3_aa: CASSQDAGAIREQYF
cdr3_nt: TGCGCCAGCAGCCAAGATGCGGGGGCTATAAGAGAGCAGTACTTC

j_call: TRBJ2-2
d_call: TRBD1
v_call: TRBV25-1
clone_size: once
cdr3_aa: CASSDHPGQGKDTGELFF
cdr3_nt: TGTGCCAGCAGTGACCATCCGGGACAGGGGAAGGACACCGGGGAGCTGTTTTTT

j_call: TRBJ1-4
d_call: TRBD1
v_call: TRBV10-3
clone_size: NA
cdr3_aa: CAVKPGGANEKLFF
cdr3_nt: TGTGCCGTCAAACCAGGGGGAGCTAATGAAAAACTGTTTTTT

j_call: TRBJ1-1
d_call: NA
v_call: TRBV9
clone_size: NA
cdr3_aa: CASSVDEGLNTEAFF
cdr3_nt: TGTGCCAGCAGCGTAGATGAAGGCTTGAACACTGAAGCTTTCTTT

j_call: TRBJ2-1
d_call: TRBD2
v_call: TRBV18
clone_size: NA
cdr3_aa: CASSRTSGGGRNEQFF
cdr3_nt: TGTGCCAGCTCCCGTACTAGCGGGGGTGGGAGGAATGAGCAGTTCTTC

j_call: TRBJ2-3
d_call: NA
v_call: TRBV5-4
clone_size: NA
cdr3_aa: CASSLGSTDTQYF
cdr3_nt: TGTGCCAGCAGCTTAGGTAGCACAGATACGCAGTATTTT